These 13 T cell receptor beta chains originate from one sample sequenced in a study of T cell changes during pregnancy in multiple sclerosis. Some clones are missing from TCRdb's copy, which holds only in-frame ones; the method was immunoSEQ multiplex PCR. The table lists about 85,000 clones, 91% of them singletons. Sample: peripheral blood, taken in the first trimester of pregnancy. Receptors originate from a female donor with multiple sclerosis, enrolled in a pregnancy study.

The rearrangement joins TRBV10-3 to TRBJ1-5; D gene uncertain. The V and J ends lost 4 bases and 0 bases respectively, with 7 bases between them. Per the germline V gene, CDR1 is ENHRY and CDR2 is SYGVKD. The CDR3 sequence is 14 residues long. CDR3 nucleotides: TGTGCCATCAGTGCAGTCGATAGCAATCAGCCCCAGCATTTT. Its protein product is CAISAVDSNQPQHF.

This clone came up once. The CDR3 bases are TGTGCCTGGAGTGGAGCCAGAGTCCCCAGGTTGCCAGATACGCAGTATTTT. Residues: CAWSGARVPRLPDTQYF. This sequence joins TRBV30 and TRBJ2-3; D remains ambiguous. CDR3 size: 17 residues. Germline values: CDR1 GTSNPN, CDR2 SVGIG (reference sequence). Trimming cost V 1 base and J 4 bases, with 21 bases left between them.

The V and J genes are TRBV7-9 and TRBJ2-7; the D is unclear. This CDR3 is 13 amino acids long. Germline CDR1 reads SEHNR; CDR2 reads FQNEAQ (reference sequence). The ends were cut back, 8 bases at V and 1 base at J, with 12 bases in the middle. CDR3 sequence reads: CASDNLGSYEQYF. CDR3 nucleotides: TGTGCCAGCGACAACTTGGGTTCCTACGAGCAGTACTTC. The full variable domain, completed using reference TRBV7-9 and TRBJ2-7, is DTGVSQNPRHKITKRGQNVTFRCDPISEHNRLYWYRQTLGQGPEFLTYFQNEAQLEKSRLLSDRFSAERPKGSFSTLEIQRTEQGDSAMYLCASDNLGSYEQYFGPGTRLTVT.

V usage is TRBV29-1 and J usage is TRBJ2-7; 11 bases are a match to TRBD2. CDR3 size: 13 residues. In germline, CDR1 is SQVTM, CDR2 ANQGSEA. V was clipped by 6 bases and J by 4 bases; unmatched bases: 5. CDR3 DNA: TGCAGCGTCAGACTAGCGGGACTGTACGAGCAGTACTTC. Translated, it gives CSVRLAGLYEQYF.

The chain joins TRBV15 to TRBJ1-1, with 11 positions matching TRBD1. CDR3 size: 14 residues. Germline assignment: CDR1 LNHNV and CDR2 YYDKDF (reference sequence). V lost 5 bases and J lost 4; bases outside the gene matches: 3. The CDR3 coding sequence is TGTGCCACCAGCGTTGGGACAGGGGGCACTGAAGCTTTCTTT. Protein: CATSVGTGGTEAFF. Based on the CDR3 plus reference TRBV15 and TRBJ1-1, the full variable domain is DAMVIQNPRYQVTQFGKPVTLSCSQTLNHNVMYWYQQKSSQAPKLLFHYYDKDFNNEADTPDNFQSRRPNTSFCFLDIRSPGLGDTAMYLCATSVGTGGTEAFFGQGTRLTVV.

For the CDR3, the DNA is TGTGCCAGCAGTGGGACAGGAATAGAGACCCAGTACTTC. Translating it yields CASSGTGIETQYF. This chain links TRBV25-1 with TRBJ2-5, with 7 bases lining up with TRBD1. This CDR3 spans 13 amino acids. The germline V gene has CDR1 MGHDK and CDR2 SYGVNS. The ends lost 4 bases at V and 4 bases at J; junction bases unmatched: 3.

This clone has at least ten counts. The rearrangement links TRBV10-2 to TRBJ2-5; 15 bases agree with TRBD2. The ends lost 5 bases at V and 6 bases at J; junction bases unmatched: 7. The CDR3 consists of 16 residues. Germline V gives CDR1 WSHSY, CDR2 SAAADI. The CDR3 reads CASSSGLAGGRKTQYF. DNA of the CDR3: TGCGCCAGCAGTTCCGGACTAGCGGGAGGGAGGAAGACCCAGTACTTC.

The genes are TRBV10-3 and TRBJ2-2; the D gene is possibly TRBD2 (6 bases). Germline loops: CDR1 ENHRY, CDR2 SYGVKD. The V end was cut by 2 bases, the J end by 0 bases, with 13 bases between. The CDR3 totals 17 residues. The CDR3 is CAISEGTSGPNTGELFF. Written as DNA, the CDR3 is TGTGCCATCAGTGAGGGTACCAGCGGGCCGAACACCGGGGAGCTGTTTTTT.

J is TRBJ2-1 and V is TRBV28; 7 bases line up with TRBD1. After removal of 6 bases from V and 6 bases from J, the junction contained 8 bases not matched to a gene. The CDR3 extends over 14 amino acids. Germline lookup yields CDR1 MDHEN and CDR2 SYDVKM. CDR3 DNA: TGTGCCAGCAGGCGACAGGGCGGGCTCAATGAGCAGTTCTTC. It encodes CASRRQGGLNEQFF.

The chain links TRBV9 to TRBJ2-7; 7 positions agree with TRBD1. The CDR3 covers 14 residues. Germline V gives CDR1 SGDLS, CDR2 YYNGEE. V was pared by 1 base and J by 7 bases, with 8 bases of the junction left unmatched. The CDR3 DNA reads TGTGCCAGCAGCGTATCTGCAGGGGGTGGAGAGCAGTACTTC. Its translation is CASSVSAGGGEQYF. Full variable domain (missing parts from reference TRBV9 and TRBJ2-7): DSGVTQTPKHLITATGQRVTLRCSPRSGDLSVYWYQQSLDQGLQFLIQYYNGEERAKGNILERFSAQQFPDLHSELNLSSLELGDSALYFCASSVSAGGGEQYFGPGTRLTVT.

The table lists this clone with a few counts. The chain combines TRBV6-1 with TRBJ2-6; tentatively, D is TRBD2 (5 bases). The CDR3 is 15 amino acids. Germline V gives CDR1 MNHNS, CDR2 SASEGT. The V gene lost 3 bases and the J gene lost 1 base, with 7 bases spanning the gap. DNA for the CDR3: TGTGCCAGCAGTGATCGAGGGTCTGGGGCCAACGTCCTGACTTTC. It yields the protein CASSDRGSGANVLTF.

This clone has a single count. The CDR3 coding sequence is TGTGCCAGCAGCCGAGGCGGCGGCGGGAGTTCACAAGAGACCCAGTACTTC. Encoded protein: CASSRGGGGSSQETQYF. This chain connects TRBV4-2 to TRBJ2-5, with 7 bases fitting TRBD2. This CDR3 comprises 17 residues. The V and J ends lost 4 bases and 2 bases, in that order; junction bases with no gene match: 13. The germline V gene has CDR1 LGHNA and CDR2 YNFKEQ.

The rearrangement links TRBV19 to TRBJ2-2, with 10 bases matching TRBD1. The germline gives CDR1 LNHDA, CDR2 SQIVND (reference sequence). This CDR3 comprises 12 residues. The CDR3 DNA is TGTGTAGGACAGGGGGTCACCGGGGAGCTGTTTTTT. Translating gives CVGQGVTGELFF.